This paragraph reports one T cell receptor (beta chain). No cognate antigen has been identified for it. Base qualities are missing; no much larger clone stands one base away. CDR1 and CDR2, looked up from the germline V gene, are SGHVT and SQSDAQ. Including the terminal cysteine and phenylalanine, the CDR3 comprises 15 residues. The only DNA kept is the CDR3, 45 bases in frame from the first base. V is cut back by 7 bases and J by 6 bases, with 10 bases in the junction unmatched. The sample belongs to a study of OX40 agonist ivuxolimab in advanced cancers. Study-level background: Ivuxolimab was an agonistic, fully human IgG2 monoclonal antibody directed against OX40 (CD134), a costimulatory receptor. Intravenous ivuxolimab was administered to patients every 2 weeks at six dose levels: 0.01, 0.1, 0.3, 1.5, 3 and 10 mg/kg. Of the roughly 52 patients in dose escalation, about 20 had hepatocellular carcinoma, around 15 had melanoma, 9 had renal cell carcinoma and 9 had head and neck cancer. In the dose-escalation cohort, 65% to 90% of patients were male, and the mean age was approximately 55 years, with a range of 23 to 79. Patients were allowed to have had prior anti-PD-1, anti-PD-L1 or anti-CTLA-4 therapy, and 30% to 50% of the dose-escalation patients had previously received checkpoint inhibitors. Partial responses occurred in three dose-escalation patients, of whom one had hepatocellular carcinoma and two had cutaneous melanoma. Peripheral TCRbeta sequencing was intended to test whether TCR sequence diversity was altered and clonal T-cell expansion was caused by ivuxolimab. The paper describes the monotherapy dose-escalation part (N of about 52 patients) of the phase I trial of ivuxolimab. The research as a whole found: Clonal expansion of both CD4+ and CD8+ blood T cells was observed from baseline to week 6 at doses 0.1 to 3.0 mg/kg. Low levels of normalized T-cell clonal expansion were also seen in some patients who did not respond. In the 0.1-3.0 mg/kg groups, partial responders had among the lowest normalized peripheral clonal expansion, particularly in CD8+ T cells. Which antigens the clonally expanded peripheral T cells were specific for was not determined. After ivuxolimab, CD8+ T cells had more expanded clones than CD4+ T cells on average.

Patients with autoimmune disease history or receiving systemic immunosuppression were excluded from the trial. Peripheral blood for TCR sequencing was collected from all dose cohorts at baseline, on cycle 4 day 1, and on cycle 7 day 1. The samples were taken from a phase I, first-in-human, multicenter, open-label dose-escalation trial of ivuxolimab. Adults with locally advanced or metastatic melanoma, renal cell carcinoma, hepatocellular carcinoma or head and neck squamous cell carcinoma were enrolled in the trial. Before TCR sequencing, CD4+ and CD8+ T cells were separately sorted from peripheral blood. To sequence the TCRbeta CDR3 region, genomic DNA was isolated from the sorted cells. TCRbeta CDR3 regions were sequenced using the immunoSEQ Assay. TCRdb retrieved this table from immuneACCESS and kept in-frame rearrangements only. Not all clones are present; in checked studies, unresolved V genes account for under half, and no reason is known for the remainder. The sample table contains about 54,000 clones; only one count was recorded for about 83% of them. Of the sample, about 1.2% is held by the ten largest clones.

Sequences were derived from CD4+ or CD8+ T cells sorted from blood, sampled in a trial of the OX40 agonist ivuxolimab. This sequence originates from an adult with an advanced solid tumor such as melanoma, head and neck, liver or kidney cancer. This chain is built from TRBV7-4 and TRBJ2-7; 12 bases in the junction line up with TRBD2. The CDR3 reads CASTGTSGLSREQYF. The bases read TGTGCCAGCACTGGGACTAGCGGGCTCTCTCGCGAGCAGTACTTC. Beyond the CDR3, the reference TRBV7-4 and TRBJ2-7 genes provide the residues; the full variable domain reads: GAGVSQSPRYKVAKRGRDVALRCDSISGHVTLYWYRQTLGQGSEVLTYSQSDAQRDKSGRPSGRFSAERPERSVSTLKIQRTEQGDSAVYLCASTGTSGLSREQYFGPGTRLTVT.